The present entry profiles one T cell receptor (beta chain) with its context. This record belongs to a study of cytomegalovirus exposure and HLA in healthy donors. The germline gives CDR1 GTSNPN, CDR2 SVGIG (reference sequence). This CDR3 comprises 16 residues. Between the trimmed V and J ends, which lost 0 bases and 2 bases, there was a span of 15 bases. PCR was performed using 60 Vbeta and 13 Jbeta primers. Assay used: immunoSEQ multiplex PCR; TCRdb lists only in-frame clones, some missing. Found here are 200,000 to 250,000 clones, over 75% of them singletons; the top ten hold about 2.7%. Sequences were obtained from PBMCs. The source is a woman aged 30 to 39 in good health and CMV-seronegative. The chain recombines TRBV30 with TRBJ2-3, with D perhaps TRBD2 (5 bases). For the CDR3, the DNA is TGTGCCTGGAGTGTATTCCGGGGAAGGACCACAGATACGCAGTATTTT. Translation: CAWSVFRGRTTDTQYF.